The clone carrying this T cell receptor beta chain was detected a few times. As yet, its antigen is unknown. The data belong to a study of CD8 T cells in ankylosing spondylitis. General study results and limits: Blood of patients with ankylosing spondylitis appeared to be characterized by a TCR beta motif of eight or nine highly homologous variants.

Trimming stripped 3 bases from V and 11 bases from J, with 14 bases between. Germline V CDR1 and CDR2: MNHEY, SMNVEV (reference sequence). CDR3 length: 14 amino acids. TCRdb used MiXCR to reprocess the 5' RACE reads, holding one entry per CDR3 protein. The data hold roughly 250,000 distinct CDR3 sequences, with around 9.2% observed a single time. The source is a male donor with ankylosing spondylitis or in good health (not recorded which). Material: blood, either unsorted or a sorted T cell fraction (not recorded which). V and J are TRBV27 and TRBJ1-6; D gene unclear. CDR3 sequence (DNA): TGTGCCAGCAGTTTTGGCCTGCGAATGGCACCCCTCCACTTT. Translation gives CASSFGLRMAPLHF.